This entry features one T cell receptor (beta chain) sequence. Its antigen is still unknown. Trimming shortened V by 2 bases and J by 4 bases, and 13 bases separated the two germline ends. The CDR3 length is 15 residues. The source of the sample is a study of T-cell reconstitution after alpha-beta-depleted transplantation in children. Study results and limitations: A year post-transplant, T-cell counts and diversity derived mostly from newly produced T cells. Reports say that about two months after transplant, the alpha-beta T cells came out of several hundred graft clones that had expanded. Some patients showed high day-60 TCRbeta diversity, which derived from surviving recipient T cells and thymic progenitors.

Construction of the TCRbeta library involved unique molecular identifiers. MiXCR, applied by TCRdb to the PCR reads, yields one record per CDR3 protein. Seen here are about a million distinct CDR3 sequences, roughly 29% observed once, and the top ten hold over 25%. The chain has TRBV12-3 or TRBV12-4 and TRBJ2-3; D is tentatively TRBD1 or TRBD2 (6 bases each). The source material was PBMCs, mostly from graft donor cells, sampled 360 days after TCRalphabeta/CD19-depleted stem cell transplant. This TCR was recovered from a boy under three years old who had a stem cell transplant for SCID, so the T cells may come from the graft donor. The CDR3 nucleotides are TGTGCCAGCAGTTTACGGGGGCTAGGGGCAGATACGCAGTATTTT. Its protein product is CASSLRGLGADTQYF.